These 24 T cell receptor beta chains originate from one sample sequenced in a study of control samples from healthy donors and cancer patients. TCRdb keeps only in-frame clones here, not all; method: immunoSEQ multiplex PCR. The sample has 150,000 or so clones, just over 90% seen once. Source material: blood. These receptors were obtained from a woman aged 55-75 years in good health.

The CDR3 protein is CASSIQGAGNQPQHF. The CDR3 DNA reads TGTGCCAGCAGTATTCAGGGGGCGGGCAATCAGCCCCAGCATTTT. The V and J genes are TRBV2 and TRBJ1-5, with 8 bases that match TRBD1. Germline lookup yields CDR1 SNHLY and CDR2 FYNNEI. The CDR3 totals 15 residues. V shed 5 bases, J shed 2 bases, and the junction held 5 bases outside the gene matches.

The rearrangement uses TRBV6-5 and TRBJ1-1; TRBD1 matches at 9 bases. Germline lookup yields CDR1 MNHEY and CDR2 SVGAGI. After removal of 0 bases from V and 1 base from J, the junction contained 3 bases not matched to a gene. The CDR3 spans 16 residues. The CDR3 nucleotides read TGTGCCAGCAGTTACTCTTACAGGGGGCAGAACACTGAAGCTTTCTTT. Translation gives CASSYSYRGQNTEAFF.

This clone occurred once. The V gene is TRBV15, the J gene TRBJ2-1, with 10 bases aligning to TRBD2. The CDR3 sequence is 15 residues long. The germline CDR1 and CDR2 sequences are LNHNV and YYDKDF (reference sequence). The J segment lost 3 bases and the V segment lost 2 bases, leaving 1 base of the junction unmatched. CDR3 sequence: CATSRSSGGYNEQFF. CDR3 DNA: TGTGCCACCAGCAGATCTAGCGGGGGCTACAATGAGCAGTTCTTC.

CDR3: CASIGGVGDNEQFF. In DNA form, the CDR3 reads TGTGCCAGTATCGGCGGGGTTGGGGACAATGAGCAGTTCTTC. V usage is TRBV19 and J usage is TRBJ2-1; maybe TRBD2 (6 bases). V dropped 7 bases and J dropped 5 bases, with 15 bases sitting between them. Germline V gene lookup returns CDR1 LNHDA and CDR2 SQIVND (reference sequence). The CDR3 contains 14 residues. Full variable domain (remainder filled in from reference TRBV19 and TRBJ2-1): DGGITQSPKYLFRKEGQNVTLSCEQNLNHDAMYWYRQDPGQGLRLIYYSQIVNDFQKGDIAEGYSVSREKKESFPLTVTSAQKNPTAFYLCASIGGVGDNEQFFGPGTRLTVL.

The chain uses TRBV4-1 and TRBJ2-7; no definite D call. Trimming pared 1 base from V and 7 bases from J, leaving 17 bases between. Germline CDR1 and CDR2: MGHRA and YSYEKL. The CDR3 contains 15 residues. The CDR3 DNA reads TGCGCCAGCAGCCAAGTGGGTGGTAGGCTCAATGAGCAGTACTTC. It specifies CASSQVGGRLNEQYF.

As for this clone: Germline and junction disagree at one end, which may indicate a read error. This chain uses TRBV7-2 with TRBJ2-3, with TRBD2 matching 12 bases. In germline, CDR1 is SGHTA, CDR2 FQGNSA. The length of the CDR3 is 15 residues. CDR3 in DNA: TGTGCCAGCAGCCTAGCGGGGGGGCGCGCAGATACGCAGTATTTT. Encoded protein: CASSLAGGRADTQYF.

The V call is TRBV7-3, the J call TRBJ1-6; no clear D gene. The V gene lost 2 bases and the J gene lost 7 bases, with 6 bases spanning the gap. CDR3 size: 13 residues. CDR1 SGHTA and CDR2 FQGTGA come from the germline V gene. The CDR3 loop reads CASSLEGNSPLHF. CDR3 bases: TGTGCCAGCAGCTTAGAGGGCAATTCACCCCTCCACTTT.

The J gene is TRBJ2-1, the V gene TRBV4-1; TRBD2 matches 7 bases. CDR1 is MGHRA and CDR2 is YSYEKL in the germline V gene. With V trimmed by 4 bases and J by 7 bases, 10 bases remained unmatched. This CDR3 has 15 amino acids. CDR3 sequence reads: CASSRSRDYQNEQFF. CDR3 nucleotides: TGCGCCAGCAGCCGTTCCCGGGACTACCAAAATGAGCAGTTCTTC.

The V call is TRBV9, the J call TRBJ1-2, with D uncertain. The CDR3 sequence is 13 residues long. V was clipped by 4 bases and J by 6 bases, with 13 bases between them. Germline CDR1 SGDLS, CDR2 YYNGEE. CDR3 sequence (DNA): TGTGCCAGCAGCCTAGGAGGAGGAGATGGCTACACCTTC. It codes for CASSLGGGDGYTF.

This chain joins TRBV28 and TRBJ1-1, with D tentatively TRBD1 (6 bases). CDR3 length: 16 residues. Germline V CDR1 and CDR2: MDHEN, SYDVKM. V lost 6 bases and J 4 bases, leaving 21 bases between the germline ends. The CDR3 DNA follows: TGTGCCAGCAGATCTCAAACCGGGGGCGTGGGCACTGAAGCTTTCTTT. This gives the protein CASRSQTGGVGTEAFF.

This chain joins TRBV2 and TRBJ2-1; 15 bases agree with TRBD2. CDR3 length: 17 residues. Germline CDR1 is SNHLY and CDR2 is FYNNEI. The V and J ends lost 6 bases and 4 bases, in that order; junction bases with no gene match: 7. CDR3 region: CASRSAGTSGGYNEQFF. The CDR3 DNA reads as TGTGCCAGCAGGAGCGCCGGGACTAGCGGGGGGTACAATGAGCAGTTCTTC.

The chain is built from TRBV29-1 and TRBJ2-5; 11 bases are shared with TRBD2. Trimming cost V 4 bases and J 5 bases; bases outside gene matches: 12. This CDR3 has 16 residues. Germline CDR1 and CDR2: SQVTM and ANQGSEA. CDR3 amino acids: CSVALAGGPGLETQYF. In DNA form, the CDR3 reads TGCAGCGTTGCCTTAGCGGGGGGGCCAGGTCTGGAGACCCAGTACTTC.

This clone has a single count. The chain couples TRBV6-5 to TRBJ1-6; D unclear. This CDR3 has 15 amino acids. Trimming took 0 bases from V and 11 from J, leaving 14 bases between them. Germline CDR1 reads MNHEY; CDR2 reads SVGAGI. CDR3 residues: CASSYSVLSATPLHF. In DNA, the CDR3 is TGTGCCAGCAGTTACTCGGTATTGAGTGCTACACCCCTCCACTTT.

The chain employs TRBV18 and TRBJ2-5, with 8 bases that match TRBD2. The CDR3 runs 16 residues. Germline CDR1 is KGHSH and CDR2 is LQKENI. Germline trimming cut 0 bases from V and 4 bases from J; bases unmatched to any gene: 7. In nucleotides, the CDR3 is TGTGCCAGCTCACCACCTTCACGGGGGGGCCGAGAGACCCAGTACTTC. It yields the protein CASSPPSRGGRETQYF.

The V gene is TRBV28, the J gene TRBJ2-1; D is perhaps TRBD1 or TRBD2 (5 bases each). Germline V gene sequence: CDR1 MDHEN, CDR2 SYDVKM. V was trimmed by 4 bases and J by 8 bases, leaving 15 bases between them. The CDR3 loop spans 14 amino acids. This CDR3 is CASSSPGTVDEQFF. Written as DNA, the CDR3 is TGTGCCAGCAGTTCCCCCGGGACGGTGGATGAGCAGTTCTTC. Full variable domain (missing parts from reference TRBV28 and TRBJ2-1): DVKVTQSSRYLVKRTGEKVFLECVQDMDHENMFWYRQDPGLGLRLIYFSYDVKMKEKGDIPEGYSVSREKKERFSLILESASTNQTSMYLCASSSPGTVDEQFFGPGTRLTVL.

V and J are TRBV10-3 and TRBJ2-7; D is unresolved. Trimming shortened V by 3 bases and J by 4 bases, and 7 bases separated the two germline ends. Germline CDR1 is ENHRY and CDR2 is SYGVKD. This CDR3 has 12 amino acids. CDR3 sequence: CAISERGYEQYF. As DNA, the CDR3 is TGTGCCATCAGTGAACGAGGTTACGAGCAGTACTTC.

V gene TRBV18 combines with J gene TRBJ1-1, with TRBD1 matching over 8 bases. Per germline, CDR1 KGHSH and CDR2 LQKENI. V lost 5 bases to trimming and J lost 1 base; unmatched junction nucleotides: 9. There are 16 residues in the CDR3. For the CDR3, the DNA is TGTGCCAGCTCATCATCCCCTGGGACAGGGAACACTGAAGCTTTCTTT. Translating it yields CASSSSPGTGNTEAFF.

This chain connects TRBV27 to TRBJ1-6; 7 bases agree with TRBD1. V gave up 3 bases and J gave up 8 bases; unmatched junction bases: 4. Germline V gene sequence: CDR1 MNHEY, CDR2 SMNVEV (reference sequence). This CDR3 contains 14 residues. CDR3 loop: CASSLDRLYSPLHF. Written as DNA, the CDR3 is TGTGCCAGCAGTTTGGACAGGTTGTATTCACCCCTCCACTTT.

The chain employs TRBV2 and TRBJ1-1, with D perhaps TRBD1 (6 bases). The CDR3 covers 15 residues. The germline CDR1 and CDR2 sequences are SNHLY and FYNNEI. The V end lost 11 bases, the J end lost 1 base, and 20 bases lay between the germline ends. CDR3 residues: CAGKSNRASNTEAFF. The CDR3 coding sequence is TGTGCCGGAAAGAGCAACAGGGCTTCGAACACTGAAGCTTTCTTT.

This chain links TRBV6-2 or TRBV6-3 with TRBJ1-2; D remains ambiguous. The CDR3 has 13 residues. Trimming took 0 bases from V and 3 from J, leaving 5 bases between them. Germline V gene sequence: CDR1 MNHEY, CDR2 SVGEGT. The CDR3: CASSYSYDYGYTF. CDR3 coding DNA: TGTGCCAGCAGTTACTCGTATGACTATGGCTACACCTTC.

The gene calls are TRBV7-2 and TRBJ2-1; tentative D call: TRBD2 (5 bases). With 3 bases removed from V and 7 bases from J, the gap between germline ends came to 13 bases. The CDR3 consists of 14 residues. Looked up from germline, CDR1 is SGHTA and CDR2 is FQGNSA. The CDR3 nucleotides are TGTGCCAGCAGCTTCCCCTCTAGCAGAAATGAGCAGTTCTTC. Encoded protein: CASSFPSSRNEQFF.

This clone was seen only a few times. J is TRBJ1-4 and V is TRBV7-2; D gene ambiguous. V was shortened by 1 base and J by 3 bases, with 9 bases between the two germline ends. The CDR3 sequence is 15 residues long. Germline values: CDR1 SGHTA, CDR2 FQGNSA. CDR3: CASSLGSTSNEKLFF. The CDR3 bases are TGTGCCAGCAGCTTAGGTAGTACCTCTAATGAAAAACTGTTTTTT.

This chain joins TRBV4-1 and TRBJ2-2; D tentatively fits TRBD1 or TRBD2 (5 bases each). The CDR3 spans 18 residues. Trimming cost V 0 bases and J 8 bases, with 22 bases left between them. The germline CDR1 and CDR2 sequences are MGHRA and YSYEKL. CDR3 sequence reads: CASSQEAFIGTHAGELFF. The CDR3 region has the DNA TGCGCCAGCAGCCAAGAGGCGTTCATCGGGACCCACGCAGGGGAGCTGTTTTTT.

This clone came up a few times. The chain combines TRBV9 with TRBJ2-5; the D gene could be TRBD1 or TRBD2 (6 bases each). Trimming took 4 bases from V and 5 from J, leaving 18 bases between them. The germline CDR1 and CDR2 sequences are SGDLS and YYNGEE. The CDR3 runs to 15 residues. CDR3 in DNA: TGTGCCAGCAGCCTGACCGGGGGCGGAGAGGAGACCCAGTACTTC. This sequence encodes CASSLTGGGEETQYF.